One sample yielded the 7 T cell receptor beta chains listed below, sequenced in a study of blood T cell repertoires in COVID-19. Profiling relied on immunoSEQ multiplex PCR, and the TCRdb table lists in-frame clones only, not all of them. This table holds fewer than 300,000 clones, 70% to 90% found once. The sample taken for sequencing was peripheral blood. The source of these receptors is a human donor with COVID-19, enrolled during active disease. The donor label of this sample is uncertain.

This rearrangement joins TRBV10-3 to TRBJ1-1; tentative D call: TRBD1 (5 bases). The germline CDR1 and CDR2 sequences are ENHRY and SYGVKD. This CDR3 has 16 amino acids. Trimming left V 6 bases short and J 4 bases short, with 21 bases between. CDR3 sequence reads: CAISPTEGLRSTEAFF. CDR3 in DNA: TGTGCCATCAGCCCTACGGAGGGGCTGCGCTCCACTGAAGCTTTCTTT.

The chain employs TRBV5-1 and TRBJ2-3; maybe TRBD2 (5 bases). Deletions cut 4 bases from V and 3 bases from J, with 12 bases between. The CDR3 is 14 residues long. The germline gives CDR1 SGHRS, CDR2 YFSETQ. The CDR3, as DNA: TGCGCCAGCAGCCCCCCGGGGTCGACAGATACGCAGTATTTT. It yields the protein CASSPPGSTDTQYF.

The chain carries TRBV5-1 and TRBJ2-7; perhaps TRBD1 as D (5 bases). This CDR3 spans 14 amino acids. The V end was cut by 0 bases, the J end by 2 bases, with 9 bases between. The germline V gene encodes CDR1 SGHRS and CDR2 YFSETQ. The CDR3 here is CASSLADSTYEQYF. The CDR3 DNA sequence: TGCGCCAGCAGCTTGGCCGACAGTACCTACGAGCAGTACTTC.

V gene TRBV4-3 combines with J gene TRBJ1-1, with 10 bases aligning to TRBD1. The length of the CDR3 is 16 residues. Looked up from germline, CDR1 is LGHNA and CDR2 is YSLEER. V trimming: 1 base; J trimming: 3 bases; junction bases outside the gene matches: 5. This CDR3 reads CASSQGQGAWDTEAFF. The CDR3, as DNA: TGCGCCAGCAGCCAAGGACAGGGGGCTTGGGACACTGAAGCTTTCTTT.

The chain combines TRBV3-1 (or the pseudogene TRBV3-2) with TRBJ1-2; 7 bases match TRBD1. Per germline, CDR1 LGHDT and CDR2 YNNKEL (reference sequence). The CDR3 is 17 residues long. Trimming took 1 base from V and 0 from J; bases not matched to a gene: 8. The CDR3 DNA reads TGTGCCAGCAGCCAAGTCCCCGACAGGGCTGCTAACTATGGCTACACCTTC. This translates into CASSQVPDRAANYGYTF.

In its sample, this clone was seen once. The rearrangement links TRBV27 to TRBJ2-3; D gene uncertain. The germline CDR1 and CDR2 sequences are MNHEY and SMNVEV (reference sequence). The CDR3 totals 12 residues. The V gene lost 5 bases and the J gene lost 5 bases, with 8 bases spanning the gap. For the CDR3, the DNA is TGTGCCAGCAGTCCCAACAGAGATACGCAGTATTTT. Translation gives CASSPNRDTQYF.

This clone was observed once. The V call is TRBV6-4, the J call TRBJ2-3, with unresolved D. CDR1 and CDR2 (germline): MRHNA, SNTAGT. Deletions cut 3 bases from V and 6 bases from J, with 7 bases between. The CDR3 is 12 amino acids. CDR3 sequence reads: CASSDNTDTQYF. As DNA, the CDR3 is TGTGCCAGCAGTGATAACACCGATACGCAGTATTTT.